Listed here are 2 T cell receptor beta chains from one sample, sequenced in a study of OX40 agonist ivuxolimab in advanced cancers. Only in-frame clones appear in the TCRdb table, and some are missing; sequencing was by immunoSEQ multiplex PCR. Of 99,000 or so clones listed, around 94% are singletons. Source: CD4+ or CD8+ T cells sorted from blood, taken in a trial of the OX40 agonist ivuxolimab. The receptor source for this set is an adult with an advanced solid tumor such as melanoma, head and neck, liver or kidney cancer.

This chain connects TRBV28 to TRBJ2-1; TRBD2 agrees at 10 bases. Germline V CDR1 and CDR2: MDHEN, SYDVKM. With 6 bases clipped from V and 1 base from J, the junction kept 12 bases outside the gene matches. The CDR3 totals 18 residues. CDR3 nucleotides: TGTGCCAGCAGCCCTACGAGGTTAGCGGGAGGATCCTACAATGAGCAGTTCTTC. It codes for CASSPTRLAGGSYNEQFF. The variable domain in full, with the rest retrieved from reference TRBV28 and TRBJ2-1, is DVKVTQSSRYLVKRTGEKVFLECVQDMDHENMFWYRQDPGLGLRLIYFSYDVKMKEKGDIPEGYSVSREKKERFSLILESASTNQTSMYLCASSPTRLAGGSYNEQFFGPGTRLTVL.

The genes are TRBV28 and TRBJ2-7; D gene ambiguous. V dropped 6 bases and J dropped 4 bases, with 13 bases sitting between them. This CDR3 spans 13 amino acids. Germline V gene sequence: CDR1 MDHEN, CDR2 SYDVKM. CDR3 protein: CASSRSPVYEQYF. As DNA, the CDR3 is TGTGCCAGCAGCCGCTCCCCCGTGTACGAGCAGTACTTC. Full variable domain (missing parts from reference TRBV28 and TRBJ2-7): DVKVTQSSRYLVKRTGEKVFLECVQDMDHENMFWYRQDPGLGLRLIYFSYDVKMKEKGDIPEGYSVSREKKERFSLILESASTNQTSMYLCASSRSPVYEQYFGPGTRLTVT.